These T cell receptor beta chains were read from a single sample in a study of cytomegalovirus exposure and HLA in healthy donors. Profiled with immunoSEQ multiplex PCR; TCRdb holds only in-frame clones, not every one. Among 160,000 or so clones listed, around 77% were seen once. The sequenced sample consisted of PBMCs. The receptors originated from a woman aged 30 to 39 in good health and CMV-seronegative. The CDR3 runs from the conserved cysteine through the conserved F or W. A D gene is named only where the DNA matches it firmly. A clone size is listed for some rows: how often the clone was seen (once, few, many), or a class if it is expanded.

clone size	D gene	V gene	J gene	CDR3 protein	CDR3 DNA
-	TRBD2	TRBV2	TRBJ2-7	CASIGRGKYEQYF	TGTGCCAGCATCGGGCGGGGGAAGTACGAGCAGTACTTC
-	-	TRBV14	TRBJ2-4	CASSRGLGPKNIQYF	TGTGCCAGCAGCCGAGGGCTGGGTCCCAAAAACATTCAGTACTTC
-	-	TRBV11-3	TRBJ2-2	CASSLGGGVGELFF	TGTGCCAGCAGCTTAGGGGGGGGCGTCGGGGAGCTGTTTTTT
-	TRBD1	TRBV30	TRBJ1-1	CAWTWDRETEAFF	TGTGCCTGGACCTGGGACAGGGAGACTGAAGCTTTCTTT
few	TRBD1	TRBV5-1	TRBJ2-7	CASSPSGRGRYEQYF	TGCGCCAGCAGCCCGAGCGGCAGGGGGCGATACGAGCAGTACTTC
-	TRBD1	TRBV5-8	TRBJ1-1	CASSPTGETNTEAFF	TGTGCCAGCAGCCCCACAGGGGAGACGAACACTGAAGCTTTCTTT
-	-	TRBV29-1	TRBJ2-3	CSVDGTPRGTDTQYF	TGCAGCGTTGATGGAACACCGCGGGGCACAGATACGCAGTATTTT
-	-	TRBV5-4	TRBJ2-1	CASSQTGRLAFF	TGTGCCAGCAGCCAGACAGGGAGGTTGGCGTTCTTC
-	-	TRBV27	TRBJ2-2	CASWTENTGELFF	TGTGCCAGCTGGACAGAAAACACCGGGGAGCTGTTTTTT
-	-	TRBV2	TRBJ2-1	CASSVGASYNEQFF	TGTGCCAGCAGTGTGGGGGCATCCTACAATGAGCAGTTCTTC
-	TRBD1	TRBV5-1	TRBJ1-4	CASGVGDSANEKLFF	TGCGCCAGCGGTGTGGGGGACAGCGCAAATGAAAAACTGTTTTTT
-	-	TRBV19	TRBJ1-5	CASSVDEEVQPQHF	TGTGCCAGTAGCGTCGACGAGGAGGTTCAGCCCCAGCATTTT
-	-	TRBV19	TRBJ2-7	CASSRRTAYEQYF	TGTGCCAGTAGCAGAAGAACAGCCTACGAGCAGTACTTC
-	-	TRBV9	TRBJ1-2	CASSEFKQGAFYGYTF	TGTGCCAGCAGCGAGTTCAAACAGGGAGCGTTCTATGGCTACACCTTC
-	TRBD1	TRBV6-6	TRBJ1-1	CASSSRGTGGNTEAFF	TGTGCCAGCAGCAGTCGAGGGACAGGGGGGAACACTGAAGCTTTCTTT
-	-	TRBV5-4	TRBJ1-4	CASGLGGSTNEKLFF	TGTGCCAGCGGACTTGGCGGATCAACTAATGAAAAACTGTTTTTT
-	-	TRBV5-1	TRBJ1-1	CASSLDPTGMNTEAFF	TGCGCCAGCAGCTTGGACCCGACGGGTATGAACACTGAAGCTTTCTTT
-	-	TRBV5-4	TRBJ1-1	CASSGPGTLATEAFF	TGTGCCAGCAGCGGCCCCGGGACTCTGGCCACTGAAGCTTTCTTT
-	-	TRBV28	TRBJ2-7	CASSFIYEQYF	TGTGCCAGCAGTTTTATCTACGAGCAGTACTTC
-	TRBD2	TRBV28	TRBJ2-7	CARGGLAGTYEQYF	TGTGCCAGGGGGGGACTAGCGGGGACTTACGAGCAGTACTTC
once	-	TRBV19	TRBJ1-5	CASSIRDTNQPQHF	TGTGCCAGTAGTATAAGGGACACCAATCAGCCCCAGCATTTT
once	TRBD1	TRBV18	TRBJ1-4	CASSPPAIDRARGDEKLFF	TGTGCCAGCTCACCACCAGCTATAGACAGGGCCCGGGGAGATGAAAAACTGTTTTTT
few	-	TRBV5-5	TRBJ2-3	CASGGAGTDTQYF	TGTGCCAGCGGGGGGGCCGGCACAGATACGCAGTATTTT
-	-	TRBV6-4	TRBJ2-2	CASSALGDGELFF	TGTGCCAGCAGTGCCCTCGGGGACGGGGAGCTGTTTTTT
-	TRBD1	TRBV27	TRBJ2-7	CARDRSTYEQYF	TGTGCCAGGGACAGGTCGACCTACGAGCAGTACTTC
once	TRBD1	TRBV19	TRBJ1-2	CASSTRDSIYGYTF	TGTGCCAGTAGCACTCGGGACAGCATTTATGGCTACACCTTC
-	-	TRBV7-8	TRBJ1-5	CASSLEQGYSNQPQHF	TGTGCCAGCAGCTTAGAACAGGGCTATAGCAATCAGCCCCAGCATTTT
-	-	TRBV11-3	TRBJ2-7	CASSPTPGADGYEQYF	TGTGCCAGCAGCCCCACCCCAGGGGCGGACGGATACGAGCAGTACTTC
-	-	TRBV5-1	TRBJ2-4	CASSLGTVGNSQYF	TGCGCCAGCAGCTTGGGGACAGTCGGAAACAGTCAGTACTTC
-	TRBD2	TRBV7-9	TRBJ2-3	CASRSSGVSDTQYF	TGTGCCAGCAGAAGTAGCGGGGTCTCAGATACGCAGTATTTT
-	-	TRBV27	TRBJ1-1	CASRLRGRDTEAFF	TGTGCCAGCAGACTCCGAGGCCGGGACACTGAAGCTTTCTTT
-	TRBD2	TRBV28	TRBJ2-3	CASSSPGLETTDTQYF	TGTGCCAGCAGTTCGCCGGGACTAGAGACTACAGATACGCAGTATTTT
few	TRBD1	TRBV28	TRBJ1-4	CASRPDRAGTNEKLFF	TGTGCCAGCAGACCGGACAGGGCTGGGACTAATGAAAAACTGTTTTTT
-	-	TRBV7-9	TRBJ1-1	CASSLVYSSPEAFF	TGTGCCAGCAGCTTGGTCTACAGCTCCCCTGAAGCTTTCTTT
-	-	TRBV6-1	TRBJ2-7	CASRGQSYEQYF	TGTGCCAGCAGGGGCCAATCCTACGAGCAGTACTTC
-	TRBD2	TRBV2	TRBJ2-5	CASSEIGLAGGETQYF	TGTGCCAGCAGTGAGATAGGACTAGCGGGAGGAGAGACCCAGTACTTC
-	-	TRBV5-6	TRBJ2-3	CASSLKPSTDTQYF	TGTGCCAGCAGCTTAAAGCCGAGCACAGATACGCAGTATTTT
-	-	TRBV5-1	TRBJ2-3	CASSLEAGSTDTQYF	TGCGCCAGCAGCTTGGAGGCAGGGAGCACAGATACGCAGTATTTT
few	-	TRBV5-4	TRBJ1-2	CASSQNDWDGYTF	TGTGCCAGCAGCCAAAACGACTGGGATGGCTACACCTTC
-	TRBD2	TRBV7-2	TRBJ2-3	CASSSGISGWATDTQYF	TGTGCCAGCAGCTCAGGGATTAGCGGGTGGGCAACAGATACGCAGTATTTT
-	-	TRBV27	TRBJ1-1	CASSGGGEAFF	TGTGCCAGCAGCGGGGGAGGTGAAGCTTTCTTT
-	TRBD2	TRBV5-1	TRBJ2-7	CASSLGAGGEQYF	TGCGCCAGCAGCTTGGGGGCGGGGGGCGAGCAGTACTTC
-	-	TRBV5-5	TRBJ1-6	CASSLLSSPLHF	TGTGCCAGCAGCTTGCTAAGTTCACCCCTCCACTTT
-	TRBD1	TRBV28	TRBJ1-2	CASSFLILTGGHYGYTF	TGTGCCAGCAGTTTCCTAATCCTGACAGGGGGCCACTATGGCTACACCTTC
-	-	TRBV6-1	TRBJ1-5	CASTLTPRQPQHF	TGTGCCAGCACCCTGACTCCGAGGCAGCCCCAGCATTTT
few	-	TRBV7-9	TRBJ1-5	CASSREGRQPQHF	TGTGCCAGCAGCCGGGAGGGGCGTCAGCCCCAGCATTTT
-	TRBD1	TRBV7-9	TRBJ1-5	CASSAWGTALNQPQHF	TGTGCCAGCAGCGCCTGGGGGACAGCATTAAATCAGCCCCAGCATTTT
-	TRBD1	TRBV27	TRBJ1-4	CASSLGFHRGIGKLFF	TGTGCCAGCAGTTTAGGGTTCCACAGGGGAATAGGTAAACTGTTTTTT
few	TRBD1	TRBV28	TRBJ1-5	CASRGWGDRDQPQHF	TGTGCCAGCAGGGGCTGGGGGGACAGGGATCAGCCCCAGCATTTT
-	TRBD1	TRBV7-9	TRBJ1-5	CASSLGTGVHQPQHF	TGTGCCAGCAGCCTGGGGACAGGGGTCCATCAGCCCCAGCATTTT
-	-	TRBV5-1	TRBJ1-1	CASSLDRIRMADAFF	TGCGCCAGCAGCTTGGATCGTATACGGATGGCGGATGCTTTCTTT